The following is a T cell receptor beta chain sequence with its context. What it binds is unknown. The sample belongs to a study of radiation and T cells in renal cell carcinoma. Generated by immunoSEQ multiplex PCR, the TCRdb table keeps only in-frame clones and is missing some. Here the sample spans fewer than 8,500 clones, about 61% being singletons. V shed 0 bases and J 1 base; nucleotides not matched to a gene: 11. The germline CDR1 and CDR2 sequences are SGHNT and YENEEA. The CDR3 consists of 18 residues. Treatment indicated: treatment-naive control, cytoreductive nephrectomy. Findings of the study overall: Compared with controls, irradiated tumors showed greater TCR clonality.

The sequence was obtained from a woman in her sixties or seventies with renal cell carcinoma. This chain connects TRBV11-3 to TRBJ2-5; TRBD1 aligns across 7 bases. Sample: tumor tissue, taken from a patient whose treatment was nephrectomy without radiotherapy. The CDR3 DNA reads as TGTGCCAGCAGCTTAGATCAGGGAGACAGGGACGTCCAAGAGACCCAGTACTTC. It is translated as CASSLDQGDRDVQETQYF.